These 20 T cell receptor beta chains share one sample of origin, sequenced in a study of blood T cell repertoires in COVID-19 (dated by TCRdb to 2018 to 2021). Libraries were built with the immunoSEQ multiplex PCR assay. TCRdb mirrors the immuneACCESS table, restricted to in-frame sequences. Some clones are absent from its copies; in checked studies, under half trace to an unresolved V gene, and the reason for the others is unknown. This sample holds about 62,000 clones; under 85% were observed only once. Approximately 6.4% of the sample lies in the top ten. The sample taken for sequencing was peripheral blood. The receptors come from a woman aged 45-59 years with active or convalescent COVID-19.

V gene TRBV14 combines with J gene TRBJ1-2; TRBD1 matches 12 bases. Trimming took 8 bases from V and 7 from J; bases not matched to a gene: 5. Germline V gene sequence: CDR1 SGHDN, CDR2 FVKESK. The CDR3 consists of 13 residues. The CDR3 here is CASDGTGGFGYTF. The CDR3 nucleotides are TGTGCCAGCGACGGGACAGGGGGCTTTGGCTACACCTTC. Looking up the rest from reference TRBV14 and TRBJ1-2 gives the full variable domain: EAGVTQFPSHSVIEKGQTVTLRCDPISGHDNLYWYRRVMGKEIKFLLHFVKESKQDESGMPNNRFLAERTGGTYSTLKVQPAELEDSGVYFCASDGTGGFGYTFGSGTRLTVV.

For the CDR3, the DNA is TGTGCCAGCAGCTTAGTCAGCAGGGGAAGCGGTGAAAAACTGTTTTTT. It translates to CASSLVSRGSGEKLFF. The rearrangement uses TRBV7-9 and TRBJ1-4; D perhaps matches TRBD1 (6 bases). The length of the CDR3 is 16 residues. V was pared by 1 base and J by 7 bases, with 16 bases between. The V gene's germline CDR1 is SEHNR and CDR2 FQNEAQ (reference sequence). Filled out from reference TRBV7-9 and TRBJ1-4, the complete variable domain reads DTGVSQNPRHKITKRGQNVTFRCDPISEHNRLYWYRQTLGQGPEFLTYFQNEAQLEKSRLLSDRFSAERPKGSFSTLEIQRTEQGDSAMYLCASSLVSRGSGEKLFFGSGTQLSVL.

The J gene is TRBJ1-1, the V gene TRBV21-1. TRBV21-1 is flagged as a pseudogene. There are 14 residues in the CDR3. The CDR3: CAGDSYIPNTEAFF. The DNA of the CDR3 is TGTGCCGGAGACTCATACATCCCTAACACTGAAGCTTTCTTT.

The V call is TRBV19, the J call TRBJ2-3; 11 bases agree with TRBD2. V was clipped by 4 bases and J by 6 bases; unmatched bases: 6. The CDR3 is 15 residues long. The germline V gene has CDR1 LNHDA and CDR2 SQIVND (reference sequence). CDR3: CASSTLAGGPDTQYF. The CDR3 DNA follows: TGTGCCAGTAGTACTTTAGCGGGAGGGCCGGATACGCAGTATTTT.

With regard to this clone: This likely came from a read error, as a far larger clone is one base away. The chain combines TRBV27 with TRBJ1-2; D perhaps matches TRBD1 (5 bases). Germline CDR1 MNHEY, CDR2 SMNVEV (reference sequence). This CDR3 has 13 residues. V shed 6 bases and J shed 4 bases, with 12 bases lying between them. The CDR3, as DNA: TGTGCCAGCAGCCCGGGAGGGGCCTATGGCTACACCTTC. Its translation: CASSPGGAYGYTF.

The rearrangement uses TRBV19 and TRBJ1-4, with D unresolved. The CDR3 runs to 16 residues. Germline V gene data show CDR1 as LNHDA and CDR2 as SQIVND (reference sequence). Trimming pared 5 bases from V and 8 bases from J, leaving 21 bases between. The CDR3 loop is CASSPSRRIPGEKLFF. CDR3 DNA sequence: TGTGCCAGTAGTCCTTCTCGCAGGATCCCCGGAGAAAAACTGTTTTTT. Together with reference TRBV19 and TRBJ1-4, the CDR3 gives the full variable domain: DGGITQSPKYLFRKEGQNVTLSCEQNLNHDAMYWYRQDPGQGLRLIYYSQIVNDFQKGDIAEGYSVSREKKESFPLTVTSAQKNPTAFYLCASSPSRRIPGEKLFFGSGTQLSVL.

This sequence joins TRBV7-2 and TRBJ1-2; the D is unclear. The CDR3 covers 15 residues. Germline V gene data show CDR1 as SGHTA and CDR2 as FQGNSA. V shed 0 bases and J shed 4 bases, with 12 bases lying between them. CDR3 nucleotides: TGTGCCAGCAGCTTAGCGCTCGGTGCTGGCTATGGCTACACCTTC. Its translation: CASSLALGAGYGYTF.

The chain has TRBV2 and TRBJ2-2; TRBD2 agrees at 15 bases. The V gene end was trimmed by 6 bases and the J gene end by 10 bases; junction bases not matched to a gene: 9. Per germline, CDR1 SNHLY and CDR2 FYNNEI. CDR3 length: 16 amino acids. The CDR3 region has the DNA TGTGCCAGCAGCCTCGGACTAGCGGGAGGGGCAAAGGAGCTGTTTTTT. Amino acid sequence: CASSLGLAGGAKELFF. The full variable domain, with the rest looked up from reference TRBV2 and TRBJ2-2, is EPEVTQTPSHQVTQMGQEVILRCVPISNHLYFYWYRQILGQKVEFLVSFYNNEISEKSEIFDDQFSVERPDGSNFTLKIRSTKLEDSAMYFCASSLGLAGGAKELFFGEGSRLTVL.

This clone was counted only a few times. The V and J genes are TRBV5-4 and TRBJ2-1; 11 bases agree with TRBD2. Germline CDR1 is SGHNT and CDR2 is YYREEE (reference sequence). The CDR3 runs 14 residues. Trimming took 5 bases from V and 2 from J; bases not matched to a gene: 0. Written as DNA, the CDR3 is TGTGCCAGCAGGACTAGCGGGGCCTACAATGAGCAGTTCTTC. It specifies CASRTSGAYNEQFF. The entire variable domain, with the rest obtained from reference TRBV5-4 and TRBJ2-1, is as follows: ETGVTQSPTHLIKTRGQQVTLRCSSQSGHNTVSWYQQALGQGPQFIFQYYREEENGRGNFPPRFSGLQFPNYSSELNVNALELDDSALYLCASRTSGAYNEQFFGPGTRLTVL.

This clone was seen only a few times. The chain combines TRBV21-1 with TRBJ2-1; the D call of TRBD1 is as the table states it, not checked on the DNA. TRBV21-1 represents a pseudogene. The CDR3 contains 21 residues. In nucleotides, the CDR3 is TGTGCCAGCAGCAAAAAGACACCCCTTCGCAAGGGGATACACTCCTACAATGAGCAGTTCTTC. Translated: CASSKKTPLRKGIHSYNEQFF.

The gene calls are TRBV29-1 and TRBJ1-2; TRBD1 agrees at 9 bases. V was clipped by 7 bases and J by 5 bases; unmatched bases: 5. The germline gives CDR1 SQVTM, CDR2 ANQGSEA. The CDR3 has 12 amino acids. The DNA of the CDR3 is TGCAGCGCGGGACAGGGAGAGTATGGCTACACCTTC. Translating it yields CSAGQGEYGYTF.

J is TRBJ1-5 and V is TRBV27, with TRBD1 identical over 7 bases. The CDR3 is 14 residues long. The V gene end was trimmed by 6 bases and the J gene end by 7 bases; junction bases not matched to a gene: 9. Germline V gene sequence: CDR1 MNHEY, CDR2 SMNVEV (reference sequence). The CDR3 DNA follows: TGTGCCAGCAGGGGCCAGGGGGGAGGACAGCCCCAGCATTTT. Translating it yields CASRGQGGGQPQHF.

This clone was counted a few times. The chain combines TRBV2 with TRBJ2-7; D possibly corresponds to TRBD2 (5 bases). The CDR3 is 13 residues long. The V gene's germline CDR1 is SNHLY and CDR2 FYNNEI. CDR3 nucleotide sequence: TGTGCAAGCGGCGCAGGAGAGGGTTACGAGCAGTACTTC. Amino acids: CASGAGEGYEQYF.

The V and J genes are TRBV7-2 and TRBJ2-3, with 7 bases identical to TRBD1. This CDR3 is built from 15 residues. CDR1 and CDR2 (germline): SGHTA, FQGNSA. Germline trimming cut 3 bases from V and 1 base from J; bases unmatched to any gene: 4. The DNA for the CDR3 is TGTGCCAGCAGCTTCAACAGGGGTGGCACAGATACGCAGTATTTT. This gives the protein CASSFNRGGTDTQYF.

This clone was observed a handful of times. This chain connects TRBV6-1 to TRBJ1-5; D not resolved. V lost 1 base and J 0 bases, leaving 16 bases between the germline ends. This CDR3 comprises 18 residues. The germline V gene has CDR1 MNHNS and CDR2 SASEGT. The CDR3 sequence: CASSEGGVGLHSNQPQHF. DNA of the CDR3: TGTGCCAGCAGTGAAGGGGGAGTGGGTCTTCATAGCAATCAGCCCCAGCATTTT.

This clone has a single count. The V call is TRBV6-1, the J call TRBJ2-5, with a tentative D call TRBD2 (5 bases). Germline V gives CDR1 MNHNS, CDR2 SASEGT. CDR3 size: 11 residues. V was trimmed by 2 bases and J by 9 bases, leaving 7 bases between them. The CDR3 sequence: CASSEMRAQYF. Written as DNA, the CDR3 is TGTGCCAGCAGTGAAATGAGGGCCCAGTACTTC.

The chain combines TRBV5-5 with TRBJ2-7, with 7 positions matching TRBD1. V shed 4 bases and J 2 bases; nucleotides not matched to a gene: 6. This CDR3 has 14 amino acids. In germline, CDR1 is SGHKS, CDR2 YYEKEE (reference sequence). DNA of the CDR3: TGTGCCAGCAGCGTCCGGGACAGCGCCTACGAGCAGTACTTC. Protein product: CASSVRDSAYEQYF.

The chain uses TRBV6-5 and TRBJ1-5; 7 bases fit TRBD1. V was pared by 7 bases and J by 7 bases, with 7 bases of the junction left unmatched. The CDR3 loop spans 13 amino acids. Germline V gene lookup returns CDR1 MNHEY and CDR2 SVGAGI. The DNA for the CDR3 is TGTGCCAGCACCCAGATAGGGGGCCAGCCCCAGCATTTT. Amino acid sequence: CASTQIGGQPQHF.

The chain employs TRBV7-2 and TRBJ1-5; tentatively, D is TRBD1 (6 bases). Germline lookup yields CDR1 SGHTA and CDR2 FQGNSA. This CDR3 has 18 residues. Deletions cut 0 bases from V and 2 bases from J, with 17 bases between. CDR3 coding DNA: TGTGCCAGCAGCTTAGCGCAGACAGGTCCCGTAGGCAATCAGCCCCAGCATTTT. This translates into CASSLAQTGPVGNQPQHF.

This clone was counted a few times. The chain combines TRBV5-6 with TRBJ1-1; D unresolved. Germline CDR1 SGHDT, CDR2 YYEEEE. The CDR3 is 14 amino acids. Trimming left V 0 bases short and J 0 bases short, with 6 bases between. The CDR3, as DNA: TGTGCCAGCAGCTTGGGAGGGTTGAACACTGAAGCTTTCTTT. It encodes CASSLGGLNTEAFF.